The clone carrying this T cell receptor (beta chain) was found many times. As yet, its antigen is unknown. The CDR3 runs 15 residues. Germline lookup yields CDR1 LGHNA and CDR2 YSLEER. V lost 4 bases and J 5 bases, leaving 14 bases between the germline ends. This record belongs to a study of T-cell reconstitution after alpha-beta-depleted transplantation in children. The study, taken as a whole, reports: Surviving recipient T cells and intrathymic progenitors accounted for some patients' high TCRbeta diversity at day 60. Fresh T-cell production supplied most of the T-cell counts and diversity seen one year after transplant. Expanded graft clones, several hundred of them, were reportedly the source of alpha-beta T cells about two months after transplant.

A TCRbeta library incorporating unique molecular identifiers was prepared. MiXCR was run by TCRdb on the PCR reads, yielding one entry per CDR3 protein. The table shows approximately 490,000 distinct CDR3 sequences, with over 9.5% occurring only once. The specimen was PBMCs, collected before TCRalphabeta/CD19-depleted stem cell transplant. This rearrangement joins TRBV4-3 to TRBJ2-2; D is undetermined. This TCR came from a child under 10 years old with inherited bone marrow failure, due to receive a stem cell transplant. The CDR3 reads CASSRWLADTGELFF. The CDR3 DNA is TGCGCCAGCAGCCGTTGGTTAGCAGATACCGGGGAGCTGTTTTTT.